This T cell receptor beta chain was identified during a study of shared clonotypes between healthy human individuals. Sequenced by immunoSEQ multiplex PCR; TCRdb stores in-frame clones only, minus some. The sample lists some 2.1 million clones; just over 90% were seen once. The naive CD8 population came from CD45RO-negative cells selected for CCR7, without terminally differentiated effector memory CD45RA+ cells. Germline assignment: CDR1 SGHRS and CDR2 YFSETQ. Trimming pared 1 base from V and 8 bases from J, leaving 15 bases between. The length of the CDR3 is 15 residues. Sequences were obtained from naive CD8+ T cells from PBMCs. The sequence was obtained from a man between 18 and 35 years old in good health. Some clones in this sample may be carry-over from other donors' samples. This chain uses TRBV5-1 with TRBJ1-4; D not resolved. CDR3 bases: TGCGCCAGCAGCTTGCGGGGAGTGGTTGAGGAAAAACTGTTTTTT. It specifies CASSLRGVVEEKLFF.